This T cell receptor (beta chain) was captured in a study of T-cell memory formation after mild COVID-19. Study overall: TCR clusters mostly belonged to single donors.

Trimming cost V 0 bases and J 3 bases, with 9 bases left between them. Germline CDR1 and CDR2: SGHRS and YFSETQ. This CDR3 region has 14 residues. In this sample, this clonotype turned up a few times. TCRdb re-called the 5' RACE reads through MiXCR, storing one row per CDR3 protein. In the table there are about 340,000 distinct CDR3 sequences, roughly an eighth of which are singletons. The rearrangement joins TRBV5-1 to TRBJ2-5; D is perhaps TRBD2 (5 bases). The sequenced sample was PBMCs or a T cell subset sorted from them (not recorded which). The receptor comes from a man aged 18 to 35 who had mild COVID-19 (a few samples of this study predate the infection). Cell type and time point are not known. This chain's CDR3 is CASSLAVGEETQYF. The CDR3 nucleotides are TGCGCCAGCAGCTTGGCCGTCGGGGAAGAGACCCAGTACTTC. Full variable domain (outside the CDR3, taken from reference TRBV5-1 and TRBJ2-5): KAGVTQTPRYLIKTRGQQVTLSCSPISGHRSVSWYQQTPGQGLQFLFEYFSETQRNKGNFPGRFSGRQFSNSRSEMNVSTLELGDSALYLCASSLAVGEETQYFGPGTRLLVL.